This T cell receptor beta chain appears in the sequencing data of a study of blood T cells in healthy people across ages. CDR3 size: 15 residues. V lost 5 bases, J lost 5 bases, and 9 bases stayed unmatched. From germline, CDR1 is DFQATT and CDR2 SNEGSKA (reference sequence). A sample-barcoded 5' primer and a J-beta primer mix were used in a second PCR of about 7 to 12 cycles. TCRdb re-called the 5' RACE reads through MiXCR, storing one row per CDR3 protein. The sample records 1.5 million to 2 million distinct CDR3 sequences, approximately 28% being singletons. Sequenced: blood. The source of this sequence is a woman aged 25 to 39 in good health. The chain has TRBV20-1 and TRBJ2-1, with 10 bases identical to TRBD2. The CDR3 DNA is TGCAGTGCTGCTAAAAGCGGGAGGGCCGACAATGAGCAGTTCTTC. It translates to CSAAKSGRADNEQFF.